A selection of T cell receptor beta chains follows, all from one sample in a study of blood T cell repertoires in COVID-19. Clones were sequenced by immunoSEQ multiplex PCR, and TCRdb holds only the in-frame ones, with some missing. Of 250,000 to 350,000 clones listed, around four fifths are singletons. The source material was peripheral blood. These TCRs come from a woman aged 50 to 60 with active or convalescent COVID-19. Both conserved end residues are part of each CDR3. The order of the fields is CDR3 protein, CDR3 DNA, J gene, clone size, CDR3 length, D gene, V gene. The D gene is left open where the match is weak. Only part of the rows carry a size: once, few, many, or a class if the clone is expanded.

CDR3 protein: CASSPNPGYNSPLHF
CDR3 DNA: TGTGCCAGCAGCCCCAATCCGGGATATAATTCACCCCTCCACTTT
J gene: TRBJ1-6
clone size: -
CDR3 length: 15
D gene: -
V gene: TRBV5-6

CDR3 protein: CASSLELAGEMEFF
CDR3 DNA: TGTGCCAGCAGCTTGGAACTAGCGGGGGAGATGGAGTTCTTC
J gene: TRBJ2-1
clone size: -
CDR3 length: 14
D gene: TRBD2
V gene: TRBV5-5

CDR3 protein: CASATAGVGGANVLTF
CDR3 DNA: TGTGCTAGTGCCACCGCTGGTGTTGGCGGGGCCAACGTCCTGACTTTC
J gene: TRBJ2-6
clone size: -
CDR3 length: 16
D gene: -
V gene: TRBV12-5

CDR3 protein: CASNPGTSAETQYF
CDR3 DNA: TGCGCCAGCAACCCTGGGACTAGCGCAGAGACCCAGTACTTC
J gene: TRBJ2-5
clone size: -
CDR3 length: 14
D gene: TRBD2
V gene: TRBV5-1

CDR3 protein: CASSMNRATEAFF
CDR3 DNA: TGTGCCAGCAGTATGAACAGGGCCACTGAAGCTTTCTTT
J gene: TRBJ1-1
clone size: -
CDR3 length: 13
D gene: -
V gene: TRBV11-3

CDR3 protein: CASSLVGGQSTMKQFF
CDR3 DNA: TGTGCCAGTAGTCTTGTTGGGGGACAGAGTACAATGAAACAGTTCTTC
J gene: TRBJ2-1
clone size: -
CDR3 length: 16
D gene: TRBD1
V gene: TRBV19

CDR3 protein: CASSQVVASSYEQYF
CDR3 DNA: TGTGCCAGCAGCCAAGTCGTGGCTAGCTCCTACGAGCAGTACTTC
J gene: TRBJ2-7
clone size: -
CDR3 length: 15
D gene: -
V gene: TRBV3-1/TRBV3-2

CDR3 protein: CASSSGRKQETQYF
CDR3 DNA: TGTGCCAGTTCGAGCGGGAGGAAGCAAGAGACCCAGTACTTC
J gene: TRBJ2-5
clone size: -
CDR3 length: 14
D gene: TRBD2
V gene: TRBV19

CDR3 protein: CATSDGNRGIQPQHF
CDR3 DNA: TGTGCCACCAGTGATGGTAACAGGGGGATCCAACCCCAGCATTTT
J gene: TRBJ1-5
clone size: -
CDR3 length: 15
D gene: TRBD1
V gene: TRBV24-1

CDR3 protein: CASSLFTGGNSPLHF
CDR3 DNA: TGTGCCAGCAGCTTATTCACAGGGGGTAATTCACCCCTCCACTTT
J gene: TRBJ1-6
clone size: many
CDR3 length: 15
D gene: TRBD1
V gene: TRBV7-2

CDR3 protein: CASSQDAWTSGRLSMTQYF
CDR3 DNA: TGTGCCAGCAGCCAAGATGCCTGGACTAGCGGGCGATTGTCAATGACCCAGTACTTC
J gene: TRBJ2-5
clone size: -
CDR3 length: 19
D gene: TRBD2
V gene: TRBV14

CDR3 protein: CASSYSREKGGELFF
CDR3 DNA: TGTGCCAGCAGTTACTCACGGGAGAAGGGCGGGGAGCTGTTTTTT
J gene: TRBJ2-2
clone size: -
CDR3 length: 15
D gene: -
V gene: TRBV6-5

CDR3 protein: CASSLSPEDSSYNEQFF
CDR3 DNA: TGTGCCAGCAGCTTGTCCCCCGAGGACAGCTCCTACAATGAGCAGTTCTTC
J gene: TRBJ2-1
clone size: -
CDR3 length: 17
D gene: -
V gene: TRBV5-7

CDR3 protein: CASSEGTSGTYNEQFF
CDR3 DNA: TGTGCCAGCAGTGAAGGGACTAGCGGGACGTACAATGAGCAGTTCTTC
J gene: TRBJ2-1
clone size: -
CDR3 length: 16
D gene: TRBD2
V gene: TRBV2

CDR3 protein: CASRPLGSTGELFF
CDR3 DNA: TGTGCCAGTCGCCCCCTTGGGAGCACCGGGGAGCTGTTTTTT
J gene: TRBJ2-2
clone size: -
CDR3 length: 14
D gene: -
V gene: TRBV19

CDR3 protein: CASSDQIAQYF
CDR3 DNA: TGTGCCAGCAGTGACCAGATCGCGCAGTACTTC
J gene: TRBJ2-7
clone size: -
CDR3 length: 11
D gene: -
V gene: TRBV25-1

CDR3 protein: CASRGQPGNTIYF
CDR3 DNA: TGTGCCAGTAGGGGACAGCCTGGAAACACCATATATTTT
J gene: TRBJ1-3
clone size: few
CDR3 length: 13
D gene: TRBD1
V gene: TRBV19

CDR3 protein: CASGGATEAFF
CDR3 DNA: TGTGCCTCGGGGGGGGCCACTGAAGCTTTCTTT
J gene: TRBJ1-1
clone size: once
CDR3 length: 11
D gene: -
V gene: TRBV10-3

CDR3 protein: CASRSDHLAGGPDEQFF
CDR3 DNA: TGTGCCAGCAGATCAGATCACCTAGCGGGAGGGCCCGATGAGCAGTTCTTC
J gene: TRBJ2-1
clone size: -
CDR3 length: 17
D gene: TRBD2
V gene: TRBV7-9

CDR3 protein: CASSLASGGNTGELFF
CDR3 DNA: TGTGCCAGCAGCTTAGCTAGCGGGGGAAACACCGGGGAGCTGTTTTTT
J gene: TRBJ2-2
clone size: -
CDR3 length: 16
D gene: TRBD2
V gene: TRBV7-2

CDR3 protein: CASSEGGGENTGELFF
CDR3 DNA: TGTGCCAGCAGTGAAGGGGGGGGAGAGAACACCGGGGAGCTGTTTTTT
J gene: TRBJ2-2
clone size: -
CDR3 length: 16
D gene: TRBD2
V gene: TRBV6-1

CDR3 protein: CASSQVRERRNEQFF
CDR3 DNA: TGCGCCAGCAGCCAAGTACGGGAGAGGCGCAATGAGCAGTTCTTC
J gene: TRBJ2-1
clone size: -
CDR3 length: 15
D gene: -
V gene: TRBV4-1

CDR3 protein: CASSPTGGRGSEKLFF
CDR3 DNA: TGTGCCAGCTCACCAACAGGGGGCCGCGGATCGGAAAAACTGTTTTTT
J gene: TRBJ1-4
clone size: -
CDR3 length: 16
D gene: TRBD1
V gene: TRBV18

CDR3 protein: CATAQGNYGYTF
CDR3 DNA: TGTGCCACCGCCCAGGGGAACTATGGCTACACCTTC
J gene: TRBJ1-2
clone size: few
CDR3 length: 12
D gene: -
V gene: TRBV15